The source of this TCR beta chain is a study of blood T cell repertoires in COVID-19. Overall study context: Italy, Spain and the United States were the sources of the convalescent and acute COVID-19 samples.

The germline V gene encodes CDR1 LNHDA and CDR2 SQIVND (reference sequence). V was cut by 10 bases and J by 1 base, with 14 bases left in between. The CDR3 spans 13 residues. This clone was detected only once. In the authors' workflow: Reference gene primer amplification in the assay estimated nucleated cell counts. Assay: immunoSEQ multiplex PCR; the TCRdb copy retains only in-frame clones and omits some. V and J calls and clone size are copied from that table; D and trimming were computed from the DNA. The sample comprises 180,000 or so clones, 60% to 85% of which are singletons, and 8.5% to 10% rests with the top ten.

Sequencing input: peripheral blood. The chain combines TRBV19 with TRBJ2-7; perhaps TRBD1 as D (5 bases). The sequence was obtained from a woman aged 45-60 years with active or convalescent COVID-19. CDR3: CATQSRASYEQYF. The CDR3 DNA reads TGTGCCACCCAGTCCAGGGCTTCCTACGAGCAGTACTTC.